The subject of this entry is one T cell receptor (beta chain). It has no known antigen specificity. Per-base qualities were not stored, and no clone one base away is much larger. Library creation used the immunoSEQ multiplex PCR assay. Held by TCRdb, this immuneACCESS table contains in-frame sequences only and omits some clones. Under half of the omission traces to an unresolved V gene where checked; the cause of the rest is unknown. Here the sample has under 50,000 clones; 90% occur a single time. Clones ranked in the top ten supply over 0.4% of the sample. The junction shows trimming of 3 bases on V and 7 bases on J, plus 18 bases between the germline ends. The CDR3 measures 15 amino acids from cysteine to phenylalanine. Just CDR3 DNA is preserved here, 45 bases in frame from base 1. The germline V gene sets CDR1 to KGHSY and CDR2 to FQNENV. This record belongs to a study of T cell changes during pregnancy in multiple sclerosis (dated by TCRdb to between 2018 and 2021). A note on the overall study: The study looked at changes in the T cell repertoire across pregnancy in women with multiple sclerosis.

This receptor was identified in a female donor in good health, enrolled as a control in a pregnancy study. The receptor chain draws on TRBV16 and TRBJ1-2, with a weak D call of TRBD1 (5 bases match). The sequenced sample was CD4+ T cells from peripheral blood mononuclear cells, obtained in the first trimester of pregnancy. The CDR3 here reads CASSQMAGSQGGYTF. DNA sequence: TGTGCCAGCAGCCAGATGGCAGGGTCCCAAGGTGGCTACACCTTC.